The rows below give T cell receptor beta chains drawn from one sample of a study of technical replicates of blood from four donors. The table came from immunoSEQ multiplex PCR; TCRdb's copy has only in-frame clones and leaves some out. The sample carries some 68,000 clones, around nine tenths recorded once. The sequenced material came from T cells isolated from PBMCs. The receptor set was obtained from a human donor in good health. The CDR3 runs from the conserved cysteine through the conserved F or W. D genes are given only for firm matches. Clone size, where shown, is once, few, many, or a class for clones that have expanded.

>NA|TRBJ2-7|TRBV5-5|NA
CASSWRDFYEQYF
TGTGCCAGCAGCTGGAGGGACTTCTACGAGCAGTACTTC
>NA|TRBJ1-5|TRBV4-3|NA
CASSRERASNQPQHF
TGCGCCAGCAGCAGAGAGAGGGCTAGCAATCAGCCCCAGCATTTT
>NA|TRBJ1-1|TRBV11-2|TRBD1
CASSPMWGTGNTEAFF
TGTGCCAGCAGCCCCATGTGGGGGACAGGGAACACTGAAGCTTTCTTT
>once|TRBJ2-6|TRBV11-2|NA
CASSLGPGVGANVLTF
TGTGCCAGCAGCTTGGGGCCAGGGGTCGGGGCCAACGTCCTGACTTTC
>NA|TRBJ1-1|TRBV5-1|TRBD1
CASTPHRGRDLSTEAFF
TGCGCCAGCACACCCCACAGGGGTCGAGACTTGAGCACTGAAGCTTTCTTT
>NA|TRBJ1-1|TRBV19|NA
CASSMGEGNTEAFF
TGTGCCAGTAGTATGGGGGAGGGCAACACTGAAGCTTTCTTT
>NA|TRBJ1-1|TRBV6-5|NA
CASSRRGGEAFF
TGTGCCAGCAGCCGTCGTGGAGGTGAAGCTTTCTTT
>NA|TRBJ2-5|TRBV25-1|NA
CASSESGLETQYF
TGTGCCAGCAGTGAGTCAGGTTTGGAGACCCAGTACTTC
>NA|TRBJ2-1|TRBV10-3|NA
CAISDLGGGRNEQFF
TGTGCCATCAGTGACTTAGGGGGTGGTAGAAATGAGCAGTTCTTC
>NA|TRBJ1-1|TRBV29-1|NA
CSVRTVTGNEAFF
TGCAGCGTCCGGACAGTTACTGGCAATGAAGCTTTCTTT
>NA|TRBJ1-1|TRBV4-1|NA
CASSQDGTRRWAFF
TGCGCCAGCAGCCAAGATGGGACAAGGCGGTGGGCTTTCTTT
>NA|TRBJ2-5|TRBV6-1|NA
CASSEAPPGTLQETQYF
TGTGCCAGCAGTGAAGCGCCCCCAGGAACCCTACAAGAGACCCAGTACTTC
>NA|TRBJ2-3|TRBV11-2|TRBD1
CASSFRQGMLDTQYF
TGTGCCAGCAGCTTTAGACAGGGGATGTTAGATACGCAGTATTTT
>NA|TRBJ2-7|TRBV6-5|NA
CASSYSELAMAEQYF
TGTGCCAGCAGTTACTCAGAACTAGCTATGGCTGAGCAGTACTTC
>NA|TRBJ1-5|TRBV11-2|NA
CASSSEDQPQHF
TGTGCCAGCAGCTCTGAGGATCAGCCCCAGCATTTT
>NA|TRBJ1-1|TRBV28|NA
CASSLFRGRNTEAFF
TGTGCCAGCAGTTTATTCAGGGGTCGGAACACTGAAGCTTTCTTT
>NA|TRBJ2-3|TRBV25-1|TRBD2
CASSVSLGGSGASDTQYF
TGTGCCAGCAGTGTTTCCCTGGGGGGTAGCGGGGCATCAGATACGCAGTATTTT
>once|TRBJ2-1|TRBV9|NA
CASSRYTGFPFF
TGTGCCAGCAGCCGTTATACAGGGTTCCCGTTCTTC
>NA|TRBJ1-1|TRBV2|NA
CASNRGFEAFF
TGTGCCAGCAATCGAGGATTTGAAGCTTTCTTT
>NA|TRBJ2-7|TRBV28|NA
CASSLPGTIYEQYF
TGTGCCAGCAGTCTTCCCGGCACTATCTACGAGCAGTACTTC
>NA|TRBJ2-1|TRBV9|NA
CASSVGGPWDEQFF
TGTGCCAGCAGCGTAGGAGGTCCTTGGGATGAGCAGTTCTTC
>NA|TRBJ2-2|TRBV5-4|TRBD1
CASSWGQGASGELFF
TGTGCCAGCAGCTGGGGACAGGGGGCGTCCGGGGAGCTGTTTTTT
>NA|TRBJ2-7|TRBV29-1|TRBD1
CSAGGRFEYEQYF
TGCAGCGCAGGGGGACGGTTTGAGTACGAGCAGTACTTC
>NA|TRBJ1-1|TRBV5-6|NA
CASSFEVLNTEAFF
TGTGCCAGCAGCTTTGAGGTCCTGAACACTGAAGCTTTCTTT
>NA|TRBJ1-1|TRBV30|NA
CAWFKTANTEAFF
TGTGCCTGGTTCAAGACAGCGAACACTGAAGCTTTCTTT
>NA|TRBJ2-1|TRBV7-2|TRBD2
CASSSLGGLADNEQFF
TGTGCCAGCAGCTCCTTGGGGGGACTAGCTGACAATGAGCAGTTCTTC
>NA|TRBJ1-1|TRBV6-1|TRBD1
CASEQGRVGTEAFF
TGTGCCAGCGAACAGGGGCGGGTTGGCACTGAAGCTTTCTTT
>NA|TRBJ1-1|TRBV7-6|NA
CASSLEAADTEAFF
TGTGCCAGCAGCTTAGAGGCAGCGGACACTGAAGCTTTCTTT
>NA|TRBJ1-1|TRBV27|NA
CASSFGGAEAFF
TGTGCCAGCAGTTTCGGGGGGGCTGAAGCTTTCTTT
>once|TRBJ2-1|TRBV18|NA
CASSSAGAEQFF
TGTGCCAGCTCCTCGGCGGGGGCTGAGCAGTTCTTC
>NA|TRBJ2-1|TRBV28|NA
CASISGSGQFF
TGTGCCAGCATTAGCGGCTCGGGGCAGTTCTTC
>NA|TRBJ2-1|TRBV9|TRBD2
CASSVLPSGVFDEQFF
TGTGCCAGCAGCGTTCTTCCTAGCGGGGTATTCGATGAGCAGTTCTTC
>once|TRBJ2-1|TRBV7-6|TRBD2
CAVRLADYNEQFF
TGTGCCGTCCGACTAGCGGATTACAATGAGCAGTTCTTC
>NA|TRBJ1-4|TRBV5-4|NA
CASSSEVPGEKLFF
TGTGCCAGCAGCTCGGAGGTACCCGGCGAAAAACTGTTTTTT
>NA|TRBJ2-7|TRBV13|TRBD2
CASSFALAGVKYF
TGTGCCAGCAGCTTTGCACTAGCGGGAGTCAAGTACTTC
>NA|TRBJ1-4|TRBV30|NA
CAWSEGRDNEKLFF
TGTGCCTGGAGCGAGGGGAGGGATAATGAAAAACTGTTTTTT
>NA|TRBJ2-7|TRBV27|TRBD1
CASSSDRGTYEQYF
TGTGCCAGCAGTTCAGACAGGGGCACCTACGAGCAGTACTTC
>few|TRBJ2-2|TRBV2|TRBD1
CASKTGVIGELFF
TGTGCCAGCAAGACAGGGGTCATCGGGGAGCTGTTTTTT
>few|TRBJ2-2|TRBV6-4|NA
CASSDRDTGELFF
TGTGCCAGCAGTGACCGGGACACCGGGGAGCTGTTTTTT
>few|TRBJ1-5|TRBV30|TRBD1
CAWSRDRTNSNQPQHF
TGTGCCTGGTCCAGGGACAGGACAAATAGCAATCAGCCCCAGCATTTT
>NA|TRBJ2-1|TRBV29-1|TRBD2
CSVEILADYNEQFF
TGCAGCGTTGAAATACTAGCGGACTACAATGAGCAGTTCTTC
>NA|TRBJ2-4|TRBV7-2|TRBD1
CASSSSGQGYIQYF
TGTGCCAGCAGCTCATCGGGACAGGGGTACATTCAGTACTTC
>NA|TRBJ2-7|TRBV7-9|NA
CASASYEQYF
TGTGCCAGCGCCAGCTACGAGCAGTACTTC
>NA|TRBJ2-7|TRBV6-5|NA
CASSYGAEQYF
TGTGCCAGCAGTTACGGGGCCGAGCAGTACTTC
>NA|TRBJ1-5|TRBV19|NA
CASSFQNQPQHF
TGTGCCAGTAGTTTCCAGAATCAGCCCCAGCATTTT
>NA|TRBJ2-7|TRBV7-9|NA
CASTPGYAVSYEQYF
TGTGCCAGCACCCCCGGATACGCGGTCTCCTACGAGCAGTACTTC
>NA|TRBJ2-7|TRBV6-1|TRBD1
CASSVTGQSSYEQYF
TGTGCCAGCAGTGTGACAGGGCAAAGCTCCTACGAGCAGTACTTC
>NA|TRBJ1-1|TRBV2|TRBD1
CASNRDRALLNTEAFF
TGTGCCAGCAACCGGGACAGGGCTTTGCTGAACACTGAAGCTTTCTTT
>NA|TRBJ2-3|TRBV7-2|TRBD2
CASSVGGVGTDTQYF
TGTGCCAGCAGCGTTGGGGGGGTCGGCACAGATACGCAGTATTTT
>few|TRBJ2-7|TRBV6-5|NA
CASKERTSSYEQYF
TGTGCCAGCAAGGAACGGACATCCTCCTACGAGCAGTACTTC
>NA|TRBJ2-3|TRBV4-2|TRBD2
CASSPLAGGMGTQYF
TGTGCCAGCAGCCCTTTAGCGGGAGGGATGGGTACGCAGTATTTT
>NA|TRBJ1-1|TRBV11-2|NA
CASSWGTNTEAFF
TGTGCCAGCAGCTGGGGCACGAACACTGAAGCTTTCTTT
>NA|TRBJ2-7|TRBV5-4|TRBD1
CASSWGQGANEQYF
TGTGCCAGCAGCTGGGGACAGGGGGCGAACGAGCAGTACTTC